The 22 T cell receptor beta chains listed next were all sequenced from one sample in a study of vaccination effects on CD4 cells after COVID-19. Upon completion of 10 to 11 days in culture, CD4+ T cells were isolated. These receptors have no identified antigens. Produced via immunoSEQ multiplex PCR; TCRdb's table is partial and in-frame only. The sample lists approximately 45,000 clones, 76% occurring once. The starting material was CD4+ T cells from PBMCs cultured without peptide, obtained before COVID-19 vaccination. The receptor set was obtained from a human donor who had a prior SARS-CoV-2 infection.

This clone was observed a few times. V usage is TRBV6-5 and J usage is TRBJ1-6; 10 nucleotides match TRBD1. J gave up 7 bases and V 6 bases, and 6 bases lay outside the gene matches. Germline CDR1 and CDR2: MNHEY and SVGAGI. The CDR3 sequence is 15 residues long. The CDR3 loop is CASSGQGGWNSPLHF. The CDR3 bases are TGTGCCAGCAGCGGACAGGGGGGGTGGAATTCACCCCTCCACTTT.

The chain links TRBV6-2 or TRBV6-3 to TRBJ2-3; unclear D gene. V lost 6 bases and J 0 bases, leaving 13 bases between the germline ends. The CDR3 is 15 residues long. Germline CDR1 and CDR2: MNHEY and SVGEGT. The CDR3 nucleotides are TGTGCCAGCAGCGGAAAAAGGTGGAGCACAGATACGCAGTATTTT. Translation gives CASSGKRWSTDTQYF.

This clone was counted only a few times. The chain carries TRBV11-2 and TRBJ2-3, with D possibly TRBD2 on 5 matching bases. Per germline, CDR1 SGHAT and CDR2 FQNNGV. Trimming took 5 bases from V and 0 from J, leaving 18 bases between them. This CDR3 region has 17 residues. The CDR3 protein is CASSRPDFPHSTDTQYF. CDR3 nucleotides: TGTGCCAGCAGCAGGCCGGACTTCCCACATAGCACAGATACGCAGTATTTT.

This clone was picked up one time. The genes are TRBV12-5 and TRBJ2-5, with D possibly called TRBD1 or TRBD2 (5 bases each). V lost 0 bases, J lost 5 bases, and 19 bases lay in between. This CDR3 has 17 residues. Germline CDR1 and CDR2: LGHNT and FRNRAP. CDR3 region: CASGLVRSGRRVETQYF. The CDR3 region has the DNA TGTGCTAGTGGTTTGGTACGTTCAGGGAGACGGGTGGAGACCCAGTACTTC.

There are many counts of this clone. The genes are TRBV5-1 and TRBJ1-2; D may be TRBD1 (5 bases). The germline V and J ends were trimmed by 4 bases and 8 bases, with 12 bases remaining between them. Germline CDR1 is SGHRS and CDR2 is YFSETQ. The CDR3 sequence is 12 residues long. The CDR3 loop reads CASSPPGEGYTF. The CDR3 DNA reads as TGCGCCAGCAGCCCCCCGGGGGAAGGCTACACCTTC.

This clone was detected only once. This sequence joins TRBV15 and TRBJ1-1; 7 bases are a match to TRBD1. With 5 bases clipped from V and 6 bases from J, the junction kept 15 bases outside the gene matches. Germline V lookup: CDR1 LNHNV, CDR2 YYDKDF (reference sequence). The CDR3 has 16 residues. Written as DNA, the CDR3 is TGTGCCACCAGCCTCGATAGGGGGCGCGAGTCCCCTGAAGCTTTCTTT. Encoded protein: CATSLDRGRESPEAFF.

The chain uses TRBV13 and TRBJ2-2; D gene uncertain. The V and J ends lost 3 bases and 6 bases respectively, with 11 bases between them. Germline values: CDR1 PRHDT, CDR2 FYEKMQ (reference sequence). The CDR3 covers 14 residues. The CDR3 sequence is CASSFLREAGELFF. The CDR3 nucleotides are TGTGCCAGCAGCTTCCTCCGAGAGGCCGGGGAGCTGTTTTTT.

This clone turned up a few times. The CDR3 region has the DNA TGTGCCAGCAGCTTCGGGACAGTTTCAACTAATGAAAAACTGTTTTTT. Amino acids: CASSFGTVSTNEKLFF. The chain is built from TRBV2 and TRBJ1-4, with 7 nucleotides matching TRBD1. Per the germline V gene, CDR1 is SNHLY and CDR2 is FYNNEI. The CDR3 has 16 residues. V trimming: 6 bases; J trimming: 0 bases; junction bases outside the gene matches: 7.

The chain joins TRBV30 to TRBJ1-3; TRBD1 matches at 9 bases. Per germline, CDR1 GTSNPN and CDR2 SVGIG (reference sequence). V lost 0 bases and J lost 4; bases outside the gene matches: 10. There are 17 residues in the CDR3. Here the CDR3 DNA reads TGTGCCTGGAGTGTATCCGGGACAGGGCTATACGGAAACACCATATATTTT. Protein sequence: CAWSVSGTGLYGNTIYF.

J is TRBJ1-4 and V is TRBV6-5; the match to TRBD1 covers 8 bases. This CDR3 contains 14 residues. Germline V gives CDR1 MNHEY, CDR2 SVGAGI. Trimming removed 6 bases from V and 7 bases from J; junction bases left unmatched: 7. Here the CDR3 reads CASRAGGAGEKLFF. In DNA form, the CDR3 reads TGTGCCAGCAGGGCAGGGGGCGCGGGTGAAAAACTGTTTTTT.

This chain uses TRBV5-1 with TRBJ1-1, with D perhaps TRBD1 (5 bases). The germline CDR1 and CDR2 sequences are SGHRS and YFSETQ. Trimming stripped 0 bases from V and 1 base from J, with 7 bases between. CDR3 length: 14 amino acids. The CDR3 DNA follows: TGCGCCAGCAGCTTGGATACAGGGAACACTGAAGCTTTCTTT. Amino acids: CASSLDTGNTEAFF.

The chain employs TRBV5-1 and TRBJ2-3, with TRBD2 matching 10 bases. Germline loops: CDR1 SGHRS, CDR2 YFSETQ. This CDR3 has 14 residues. The junction had 6 bases not matched to a gene; V was cut back by 7 bases and J by 4 bases. CDR3 protein: CASRKRGGADTQYF. In DNA form, the CDR3 reads TGCGCCAGCCGCAAGCGGGGGGGGGCAGATACGCAGTATTTT. Full variable domain (missing parts from reference TRBV5-1 and TRBJ2-3): KAGVTQTPRYLIKTRGQQVTLSCSPISGHRSVSWYQQTPGQGLQFLFEYFSETQRNKGNFPGRFSGRQFSNSRSEMNVSTLELGDSALYLCASRKRGGADTQYFGPGTRLTVL.

This clone was counted only a few times. The rearrangement joins TRBV2 to TRBJ1-2; TRBD1 matches 10 bases. J lost 2 bases, V lost 7 bases, and 7 bases had no gene match. The germline V gene encodes CDR1 SNHLY and CDR2 FYNNEI. CDR3 length: 15 amino acids. CDR3 protein: CASKIGTGDNYGYTF. The CDR3 bases are TGTGCCAGCAAAATAGGGACAGGGGACAACTATGGCTACACCTTC. The full variable domain, in which reference TRBV2 and TRBJ1-2 provide the parts outside the CDR3, is EPEVTQTPSHQVTQMGQEVILRCVPISNHLYFYWYRQILGQKVEFLVSFYNNEISEKSEIFDDQFSVERPDGSNFTLKIRSTKLEDSAMYFCASKIGTGDNYGYTFGSGTRLTVV.

This clone has just a few counts. The chain joins TRBV11-2 to TRBJ2-6, with TRBD2 identical over 11 bases. V shed 2 bases and J 4 bases; nucleotides not matched to a gene: 7. Per germline, CDR1 SGHAT and CDR2 FQNNGV. The CDR3 covers 18 residues. CDR3 in amino acids: CASSLSSGRIRGANVLTF. As DNA, the CDR3 is TGTGCCAGCAGCTTATCTAGCGGGAGGATTAGGGGGGCCAACGTCCTGACTTTC.

V gene TRBV5-1 combines with J gene TRBJ2-7; no clear D. Germline V gene lookup returns CDR1 SGHRS and CDR2 YFSETQ. V was cut by 0 bases and J by 0 bases, with 7 bases left in between. There are 14 residues in the CDR3. The CDR3 loop reads CASSLDATSYEQYF. The DNA of the CDR3 is TGCGCCAGCAGCTTGGATGCCACCTCCTACGAGCAGTACTTC.

The chain carries TRBV21-1 and TRBJ2-5; the D call in the table, TRBD1, was not verified against the DNA. TRBV21-1 is reported as a pseudogene. The CDR3 loop spans 14 amino acids. The CDR3 coding sequence is TGTGCCAGCAGGACGACAGGGGGCCCAGAGACCCAGTACTTC. Protein: CASRTTGGPETQYF.

V usage is TRBV9 and J usage is TRBJ2-5; 8 nucleotides line up with TRBD1. V lost 4 bases, J lost 11 bases, and 13 bases stayed unmatched. The V gene's germline CDR1 is SGDLS and CDR2 YYNGEE. The CDR3 is 14 residues long. The CDR3 sequence is CASSPRQGPFIQYF. DNA of the CDR3: TGTGCCAGCAGCCCCCGACAGGGGCCCTTTATACAGTACTTC.

The chain recombines TRBV2 with TRBJ1-5; D not certain. CDR3 length: 14 amino acids. The V end was cut by 4 bases, the J end by 0 bases, with 7 bases between. The germline CDR1 and CDR2 sequences are SNHLY and FYNNEI. CDR3 protein: CASSAKYSNQPQHF. The CDR3 DNA is TGTGCCAGCAGTGCTAAGTATAGCAATCAGCCCCAGCATTTT.

The chain joins TRBV6-5 to TRBJ1-1, with 8 nucleotides matching TRBD1. The CDR3 sequence is 13 residues long. The V and J ends lost 4 bases and 11 bases, in that order; junction bases with no gene match: 9. CDR1 is MNHEY and CDR2 is SVGAGI in the germline V gene. CDR3 in amino acids: CASSLTGGMKAFF. The CDR3 nucleotides are TGTGCCAGCAGTTTAACAGGGGGAATGAAGGCTTTCTTT.

In nucleotides, the CDR3 is TGTGCCAGCAGCTTAGCGGCAGTCTACCAAGAGACCCAGTACTTC. Its protein is CASSLAAVYQETQYF. The V call is TRBV7-9, the J call TRBJ2-5; D unclear. The germline V gene encodes CDR1 SEHNR and CDR2 FQNEAQ (reference sequence). This CDR3 region has 15 residues. Trimming took off 0 bases at V and 0 bases at J, with 8 bases between the two ends.

This clone came up a few times. The chain is built from TRBV19 and TRBJ1-2, with D possibly TRBD1 on 6 matching bases. Germline V lookup: CDR1 LNHDA, CDR2 SQIVND (reference sequence). Trimming took off 5 bases at V and 6 bases at J, with 19 bases between the two ends. The CDR3 contains 15 residues. This chain's CDR3 is CASSPPDRHRDGYTF. CDR3 bases: TGTGCCAGTAGTCCCCCGGACAGACACAGGGATGGCTACACCTTC.

In DNA form, the CDR3 reads TGTGCCACCGGGGGAGCGGGCTACGAGCAGTACTTC. Protein product: CATGGAGYEQYF. The chain recombines TRBV2 with TRBJ2-7, with D possibly being TRBD2 (6 bases). The CDR3 is 12 residues long. Germline CDR1 SNHLY, CDR2 FYNNEI. The germline V and J ends were trimmed by 10 bases and 3 bases, with 13 bases remaining between them.